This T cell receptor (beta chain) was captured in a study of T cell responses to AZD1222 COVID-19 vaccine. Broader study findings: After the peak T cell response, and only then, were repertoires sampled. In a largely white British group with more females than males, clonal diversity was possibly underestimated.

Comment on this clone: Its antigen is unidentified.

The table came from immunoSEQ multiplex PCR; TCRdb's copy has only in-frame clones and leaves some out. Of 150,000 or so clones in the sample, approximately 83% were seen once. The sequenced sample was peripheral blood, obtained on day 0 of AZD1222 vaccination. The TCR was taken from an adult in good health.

In nucleotides, the CDR3 is TGTGCCAGCAGCCCTGGGGCGGCGAACACTGAAGCTTTCTTT. Translation: CASSPGAANTEAFF. The rearrangement links TRBV7-2 to TRBJ1-1; maybe TRBD1 (5 bases). This CDR3 has 14 amino acids. Trimming cost V 5 bases and J 1 base, with 11 bases left between them. Germline-derived CDR1 and CDR2 are SGHTA and FQGNSA. Using reference TRBV7-2 and TRBJ1-1 for the parts outside the CDR3, the full variable domain is GAGVSQSPSNKVTEKGKDVELRCDPISGHTALYWYRQSLGQGLEFLIYFQGNSAPDKSGLPSDRFSAERTGGSVSTLTIQRTQQEDSAVYLCASSPGAANTEAFFGQGTRLTVV.